These T cell receptor beta chains were read from a single sample in a study of blood T cell repertoires in COVID-19. Produced via immunoSEQ multiplex PCR; TCRdb's table is partial and in-frame only. The sample shows about 170,000 clones, 82% of them seen only once. Material: peripheral blood. The receptors originated from a woman aged 40 to 50 with COVID-19, enrolled during active disease. Both conserved end residues are part of each CDR3. Fields, in order: CDR3 DNA, CDR3 protein, clone size, J gene, D gene, V gene. D genes are given only for firm matches. A row's size may be missing; if present it is once, few, many or a size class.

cdr3_nt: TGTGCCTGCTCGACAGGGTGGACCGGGGAGCTGTTTTTT
cdr3_aa: CACSTGWTGELFF
clone_size: .
j_call: TRBJ2-2
d_call: TRBD1
v_call: TRBV30

cdr3_nt: TGTGCCAGCGGGGGCGGGAGCAATGAGCAGTTCTTC
cdr3_aa: CASGGGSNEQFF
clone_size: .
j_call: TRBJ2-1
d_call: .
v_call: TRBV19

cdr3_nt: TGTGCCAGCAGCTTGGGGACTAGCGGGGCCCCGGTGTTCTTC
cdr3_aa: CASSLGTSGAPVFF
clone_size: .
j_call: TRBJ2-1
d_call: TRBD2
v_call: TRBV7-6

cdr3_nt: TGTGCCAGCAGCCAGAGATTCGATCGAGAGGAGCAGTTCTTC
cdr3_aa: CASSQRFDREEQFF
clone_size: once
j_call: TRBJ2-1
d_call: .
v_call: TRBV3-1/TRBV3-2

cdr3_nt: TGTGCCAGCAGCTTAGCGGAGTACGAGCAGTACTTC
cdr3_aa: CASSLAEYEQYF
clone_size: .
j_call: TRBJ2-7
d_call: .
v_call: TRBV13

cdr3_nt: TGTGCCAGCAGGCGGACAGACGGTCTGGGCTACACCTTC
cdr3_aa: CASRRTDGLGYTF
clone_size: once
j_call: TRBJ1-2
d_call: .
v_call: TRBV2

cdr3_nt: TGTGCCAGCAGGGGGCGCGGTCTATATGGCTACACCTTC
cdr3_aa: CASRGRGLYGYTF
clone_size: once
j_call: TRBJ1-2
d_call: .
v_call: TRBV6-6

cdr3_nt: TGTGCCACTTCAACTCCGGGGTCTGGAAACACCATATATTTT
cdr3_aa: CATSTPGSGNTIYF
clone_size: .
j_call: TRBJ1-3
d_call: .
v_call: TRBV19

cdr3_nt: TGTGCCAGCAGTGAACCCAGCGGGGGCCGATACAATGAGCAGTTCTTC
cdr3_aa: CASSEPSGGRYNEQFF
clone_size: .
j_call: TRBJ2-1
d_call: TRBD2
v_call: TRBV6-1

cdr3_nt: TGTGCCAGCAGCGTAGCTAACAGCCCTGGAAACACCATATATTTT
cdr3_aa: CASSVANSPGNTIYF
clone_size: few
j_call: TRBJ1-3
d_call: .
v_call: TRBV9

cdr3_nt: TGTGCCACCGGGACAGGGTTATCTGAAGCTTTCTTT
cdr3_aa: CATGTGLSEAFF
clone_size: few
j_call: TRBJ1-1
d_call: TRBD1
v_call: TRBV19

cdr3_nt: TGTGCCAGCAGCTTAGCGCCAGGGCAAAATTCACCCCTCCACTTT
cdr3_aa: CASSLAPGQNSPLHF
clone_size: .
j_call: TRBJ1-6
d_call: .
v_call: TRBV7-6

cdr3_nt: TGTGCCAGCACCTACGGAGCGGTCGGGAGAGGCTACACCTTC
cdr3_aa: CASTYGAVGRGYTF
clone_size: .
j_call: TRBJ1-2
d_call: .
v_call: TRBV5-4

cdr3_nt: TGTGCTAGTGGTTTGCTGACTATCGAGCTCCCCTACGAGCAGTACTTC
cdr3_aa: CASGLLTIELPYEQYF
clone_size: .
j_call: TRBJ2-7
d_call: .
v_call: TRBV12-5

cdr3_nt: TGTGCCAGCAGTTTGGGTCTGAGAGGACTAGCCCTCACCGGGGAGCTGTTTTTT
cdr3_aa: CASSLGLRGLALTGELFF
clone_size: .
j_call: TRBJ2-2
d_call: TRBD2
v_call: TRBV27

cdr3_nt: TGTGCCAGCAGGACTAGCGGGGGGGGAAATACGCAGTATTTT
cdr3_aa: CASRTSGGGNTQYF
clone_size: .
j_call: TRBJ2-3
d_call: TRBD2
v_call: TRBV6-5

cdr3_nt: TGTGCCAGCAGACCCGGGACAGACAATCAGCCCCAGCATTTT
cdr3_aa: CASRPGTDNQPQHF
clone_size: .
j_call: TRBJ1-5
d_call: TRBD1
v_call: TRBV6-6

cdr3_nt: TGTGCCACCAGACAGCCACCGAACACTGAAGCTTTCTTT
cdr3_aa: CATRQPPNTEAFF
clone_size: .
j_call: TRBJ1-1
d_call: .
v_call: TRBV19

cdr3_nt: TGTGCCAGCAGCTTAGTCCTAGCGGGAGGGAGGGAGCAGTTCTTC
cdr3_aa: CASSLVLAGGREQFF
clone_size: few
j_call: TRBJ2-1
d_call: TRBD2
v_call: TRBV7-8

cdr3_nt: TGTGCCAGCTCATCAGCCACAGGAAGCACAGATACGCAGTATTTT
cdr3_aa: CASSSATGSTDTQYF
clone_size: .
j_call: TRBJ2-3
d_call: .
v_call: TRBV18

cdr3_nt: TGTGCCAGCAGTTACGGAGCGGCAGGGGAAGCCGGGGAGCTGTTTTTT
cdr3_aa: CASSYGAAGEAGELFF
clone_size: .
j_call: TRBJ2-2
d_call: .
v_call: TRBV6-5

cdr3_nt: TGTGCCAGCAGCTTTGATTTCAGTAACTATGGCTACACCTTC
cdr3_aa: CASSFDFSNYGYTF
clone_size: .
j_call: TRBJ1-2
d_call: .
v_call: TRBV5-8

cdr3_nt: TGTGCCAGCAGCTCGGGACAGGGTGGGGAAAAACTGTTTTTT
cdr3_aa: CASSSGQGGEKLFF
clone_size: .
j_call: TRBJ1-4
d_call: TRBD1
v_call: TRBV5-8

cdr3_nt: TGCAGCGTTGACCCCCTGGACGACAGCAAGAACTATGGCTACACCTTC
cdr3_aa: CSVDPLDDSKNYGYTF
clone_size: .
j_call: TRBJ1-2
d_call: .
v_call: TRBV29-1

cdr3_nt: TGCGCCAGCAGCAAACTCCGGGGAGTCGGAGAGACCCAGTACTTC
cdr3_aa: CASSKLRGVGETQYF
clone_size: .
j_call: TRBJ2-5
d_call: .
v_call: TRBV5-1

cdr3_nt: TGTGCCATCAACGAAGGACAGGGGCCCTATGGCTACACCTTC
cdr3_aa: CAINEGQGPYGYTF
clone_size: .
j_call: TRBJ1-2
d_call: TRBD1
v_call: TRBV10-3

cdr3_nt: TGTGCCAGCAGTTTAGGACAGGGTCATGAGCAGTTCTTC
cdr3_aa: CASSLGQGHEQFF
clone_size: .
j_call: TRBJ2-1
d_call: TRBD1
v_call: TRBV12-3/TRBV12-4

cdr3_nt: TGTGCCAGCAGTTTAGGGCAAAACACTGAAGCTTTCTTT
cdr3_aa: CASSLGQNTEAFF
clone_size: .
j_call: TRBJ1-1
d_call: .
v_call: TRBV12-3/TRBV12-4

cdr3_nt: TGTGCCAGCAGCTCCACTAGGACAGGGGAATCGGCTGGAAACACCATATATTTT
cdr3_aa: CASSSTRTGESAGNTIYF
clone_size: .
j_call: TRBJ1-3
d_call: TRBD1
v_call: TRBV13

cdr3_nt: TGTGCCAGCAGCCCCGGCTACGAGCAGTACTTC
cdr3_aa: CASSPGYEQYF
clone_size: .
j_call: TRBJ2-7
d_call: .
v_call: TRBV5-5